What follows are 15 T cell receptor beta chains derived from one specimen sequenced in a study of blood T cell repertoires in COVID-19. Assay used: immunoSEQ multiplex PCR; TCRdb lists only in-frame clones, some missing. The table lists about 110,000 clones, 71% of them singletons. The sample was peripheral blood. Every receptor here comes from a human donor with acute or convalescent COVID-19. The donor label of this sample is uncertain.

The chain uses TRBV2 and TRBJ1-1; tentatively, D is TRBD1 (6 bases). This CDR3 contains 13 residues. Germline assignment: CDR1 SNHLY and CDR2 FYNNEI. V was cut by 7 bases and J by 4 bases, with 13 bases left in between. CDR3 sequence (DNA): TGTGCCAGCATGAGGGGGGGACGCACTGAAGCTTTCTTT. The encoded protein is CASMRGGRTEAFF.

The CDR3 DNA follows: TGTGCCAGCAGTTATGGCGGACTAGCGAATTCACCCCTCCACTTT. Its translation: CASSYGGLANSPLHF. The chain recombines TRBV27 with TRBJ1-6, with D unclear. The V gene lost 4 bases and the J gene lost 7 bases, with 14 bases spanning the gap. The germline V gene has CDR1 MNHEY and CDR2 SMNVEV (reference sequence). CDR3 length: 15 residues.

The chain is built from TRBV6-5 and TRBJ1-1; 7 nucleotides match TRBD1. V dropped 8 bases and J dropped 0; count of bases not matched to a gene: 9. Germline V gene sequence: CDR1 MNHEY, CDR2 SVGAGI. The CDR3 covers 15 residues. CDR3 bases: TGTGCCAGCGGGCAGACAGGGCCCATGAACACTGAAGCTTTCTTT. It yields the protein CASGQTGPMNTEAFF.

V is TRBV18 and J is TRBJ1-4; 9 bases fit TRBD1. The ends lost 2 bases at V and 5 bases at J; junction bases unmatched: 6. The CDR3 spans 16 residues. The V gene's germline CDR1 is KGHSH and CDR2 LQKENI. The CDR3 nucleotides are TGTGCCAGCTCACCATTGGGACAGGGCAGCAATGAAAAACTGTTTTTT. It translates to CASSPLGQGSNEKLFF. The variable domain in full, with the rest retrieved from reference TRBV18 and TRBJ1-4, is NAGVMQNPRHLVRRRGQEARLRCSPMKGHSHVYWYRQLPEEGLKFMVYLQKENIIDESGMPKERFSAEFPKEGPSILRIQQVVRGDSAAYFCASSPLGQGSNEKLFFGSGTQLSVL.

The gene calls are TRBV29-1 and TRBJ1-1; TRBD1 agrees at 7 bases. Germline loops: CDR1 SQVTM, CDR2 ANQGSEA. V gave up 3 bases and J gave up 0 bases; unmatched junction bases: 4. This CDR3 contains 14 residues. CDR3: CSVDKGQVNTEAFF. The CDR3 DNA follows: TGCAGCGTTGACAAAGGACAGGTGAACACTGAAGCTTTCTTT.

The chain recombines TRBV11-2 with TRBJ2-7, with D maybe TRBD1 (5 bases). CDR1 SGHAT and CDR2 FQNNGV come from the germline V gene. V lost 3 bases, J lost 2 bases, and 17 bases lay in between. CDR3 length: 16 residues. The CDR3 here is CASSFEQGELTYEQYF. The DNA for the CDR3 is TGTGCCAGCAGCTTCGAGCAGGGCGAACTGACCTACGAGCAGTACTTC.

The CDR3 DNA reads TGTGCCAGCAGCCGAGGACAGGGGGATGGCTACACCTTC. Its translation is CASSRGQGDGYTF. This sequence joins TRBV6-5 and TRBJ1-2, with 10 bases aligning to TRBD1. Germline V gene data show CDR1 as MNHEY and CDR2 as SVGAGI. V lost 6 bases, J lost 6 bases, and 4 bases stayed unmatched. This CDR3 region has 13 residues.

The J gene is TRBJ1-4, the V gene TRBV5-4; 7 bases fit TRBD1. Germline CDR1 SGHNT, CDR2 YYREEE (reference sequence). The CDR3 totals 16 residues. V shed 0 bases and J 7 bases; nucleotides not matched to a gene: 9. This CDR3 is CASSLVGGAEPEKLFF. The CDR3, as DNA: TGTGCCAGCAGCTTGGTAGGGGGCGCGGAACCTGAAAAACTGTTTTTT.

The chain combines TRBV19 with TRBJ2-3; perhaps TRBD2 as D (7 bases). The CDR3 runs 14 residues. Germline CDR1 and CDR2: LNHDA and SQIVND (reference sequence). V gave up 7 bases and J gave up 11 bases, with 22 bases separating them. CDR3 coding DNA: TGTGCCAGTACCCCTGGGGGGGGCCTCTCAAAGCAGTATTTT. Translating gives CASTPGGGLSKQYF.

V gene TRBV2 combines with J gene TRBJ2-2; D may be TRBD2 (5 bases). The CDR3 is made up of 15 amino acids. Germline CDR1 and CDR2: SNHLY and FYNNEI. The V gene lost 10 bases and the J gene lost 4 bases, with 19 bases spanning the gap. CDR3 sequence: CATTKGEAATGELFF. The CDR3 DNA follows: TGTGCCACCACGAAGGGAGAAGCCGCCACCGGGGAGCTGTTTTTT.

The chain is built from TRBV19 and TRBJ2-2, with 12 positions matching TRBD1. In germline, CDR1 is LNHDA, CDR2 SQIVND (reference sequence). Trimming cost V 5 bases and J 5 bases; bases outside gene matches: 12. The CDR3 is made up of 18 amino acids. CDR3: CASSPPGTGGARTGELFF. CDR3 sequence (DNA): TGTGCCAGTAGTCCACCCGGGACAGGGGGCGCAAGGACCGGGGAGCTGTTTTTT.

The chain is built from TRBV5-1 and TRBJ1-5, with 9 bases matching TRBD1. The trim removed 4 bases at V and 7 bases at J, leaving 9 bases unmatched. Germline CDR1 is SGHRS and CDR2 is YFSETQ. The CDR3 contains 15 residues. DNA of the CDR3: TGCGCCAGCAGCCTCACTACAGGGGGCGGCCAGCCCCAGCATTTT. This translates into CASSLTTGGGQPQHF.

This clone was found a few times. CDR3 nucleotide sequence: TGTGCCAGCTCAGGAGGAGCGTGGACTGAAGCTTTCTTT. Its protein is CASSGGAWTEAFF. The rearrangement links TRBV18 to TRBJ1-1; D unclear. Trimming removed 5 bases at V and 5 bases at J, with 12 bases between. The V gene's germline CDR1 is KGHSH and CDR2 LQKENI. The CDR3 has 13 residues.

The J gene is TRBJ2-5, the V gene TRBV5-1, with 11 bases that match TRBD1. Germline CDR1 is SGHRS and CDR2 is YFSETQ. Germline trimming cut 3 bases from V and 5 bases from J; bases unmatched to any gene: 6. The CDR3 sequence is 15 residues long. The CDR3 spells CASSYGGTGGETQYF. In DNA, the CDR3 is TGCGCCAGCAGCTACGGTGGGACAGGGGGGGAGACCCAGTACTTC.

This sequence joins TRBV6-6 and TRBJ1-5; D is possibly TRBD1 (5 bases). CDR1 is MNHNY and CDR2 is SVGAGI in the germline V gene (reference sequence). V lost 0 bases and J 3 bases, leaving 6 bases between the germline ends. The CDR3 runs 14 residues. This chain's CDR3 is CASSYSDNNQPQHF. The CDR3 DNA sequence: TGTGCCAGCAGTTACTCGGACAACAATCAGCCCCAGCATTTT.